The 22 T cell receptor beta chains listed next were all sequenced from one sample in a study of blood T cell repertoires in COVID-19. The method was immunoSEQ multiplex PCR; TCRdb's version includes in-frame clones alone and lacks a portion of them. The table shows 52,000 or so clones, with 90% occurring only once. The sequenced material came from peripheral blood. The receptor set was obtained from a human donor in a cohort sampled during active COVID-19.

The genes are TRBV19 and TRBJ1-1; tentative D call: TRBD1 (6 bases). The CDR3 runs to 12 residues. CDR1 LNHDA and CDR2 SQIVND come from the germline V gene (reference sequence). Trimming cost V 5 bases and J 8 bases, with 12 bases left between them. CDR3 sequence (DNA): TGTGCCAGTAGTCTACGAAGGGGGGAAGCTTTCTTT. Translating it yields CASSLRRGEAFF.

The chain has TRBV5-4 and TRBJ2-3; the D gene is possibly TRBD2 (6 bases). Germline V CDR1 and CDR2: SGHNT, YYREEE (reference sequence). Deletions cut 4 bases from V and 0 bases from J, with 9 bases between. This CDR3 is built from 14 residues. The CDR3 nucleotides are TGTGCCAGCAGCCCCGGGACTAGCACAGATACGCAGTATTTT. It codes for CASSPGTSTDTQYF.

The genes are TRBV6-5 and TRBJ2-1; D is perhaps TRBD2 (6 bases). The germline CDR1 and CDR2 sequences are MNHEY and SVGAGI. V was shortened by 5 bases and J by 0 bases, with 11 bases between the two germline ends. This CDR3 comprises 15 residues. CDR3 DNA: TGTGCCAGCAGTCAGCGGGTGGGCTCCTACAATGAGCAGTTCTTC. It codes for CASSQRVGSYNEQFF.

The CDR3 sequence is CASSPRVNTEAFF. For the CDR3, the DNA is TGTGCCAGCAGCCCACGGGTTAACACTGAAGCTTTCTTT. V gene TRBV3-1 (or the pseudogene TRBV3-2) combines with J gene TRBJ1-1, with no clear D. This CDR3 comprises 13 residues. The germline gives CDR1 LGHDT, CDR2 YNNKEL (reference sequence). Trimming stripped 4 bases from V and 2 bases from J, with 8 bases between.

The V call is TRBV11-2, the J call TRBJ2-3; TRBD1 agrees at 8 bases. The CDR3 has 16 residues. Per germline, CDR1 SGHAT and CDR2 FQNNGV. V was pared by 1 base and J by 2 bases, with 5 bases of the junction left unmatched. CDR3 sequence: CASSLARTGFTDTQYF. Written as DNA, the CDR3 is TGTGCCAGCAGCTTAGCTCGGACAGGGTTCACAGATACGCAGTATTTT.

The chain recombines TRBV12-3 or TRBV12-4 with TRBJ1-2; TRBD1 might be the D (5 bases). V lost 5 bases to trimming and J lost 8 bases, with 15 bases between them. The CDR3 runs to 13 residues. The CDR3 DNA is TGTGCCAGCAGTCTTGGGGCGGGGGTAGGCTACACCTTC. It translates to CASSLGAGVGYTF.

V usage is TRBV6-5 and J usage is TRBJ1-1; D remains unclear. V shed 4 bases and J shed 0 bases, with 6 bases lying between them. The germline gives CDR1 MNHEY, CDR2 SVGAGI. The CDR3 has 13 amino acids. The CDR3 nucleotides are TGTGCCAGCAGTTTTTCAGTGAACACTGAAGCTTTCTTT. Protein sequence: CASSFSVNTEAFF.

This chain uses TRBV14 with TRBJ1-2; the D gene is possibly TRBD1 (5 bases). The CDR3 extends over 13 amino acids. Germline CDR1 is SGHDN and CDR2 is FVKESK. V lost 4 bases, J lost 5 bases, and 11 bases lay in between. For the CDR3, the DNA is TGTGCCAGCAGCCGAGAGGGGAGATATGGCTACACCTTC. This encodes CASSREGRYGYTF.

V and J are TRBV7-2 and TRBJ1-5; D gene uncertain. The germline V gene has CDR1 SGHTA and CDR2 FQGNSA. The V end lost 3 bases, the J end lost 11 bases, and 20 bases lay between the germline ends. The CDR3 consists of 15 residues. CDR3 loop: CASSFNIGFEVAQHF. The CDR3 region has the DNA TGTGCCAGCAGCTTTAATATCGGCTTCGAGGTGGCCCAGCATTTT.

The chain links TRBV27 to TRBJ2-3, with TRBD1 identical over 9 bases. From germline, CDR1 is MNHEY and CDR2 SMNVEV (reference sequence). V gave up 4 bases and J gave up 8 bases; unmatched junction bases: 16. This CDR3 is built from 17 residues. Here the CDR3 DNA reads TGTGCCAGCAGTTCTTTTTTAACAGGGGGCGAACCGGGTACGCAGTATTTT. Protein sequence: CASSSFLTGGEPGTQYF.

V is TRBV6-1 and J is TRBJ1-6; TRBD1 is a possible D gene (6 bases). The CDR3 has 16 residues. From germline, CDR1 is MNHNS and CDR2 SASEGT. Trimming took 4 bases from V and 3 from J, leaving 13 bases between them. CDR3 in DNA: TGTGCCAGCAGTGTAGAAGGACAGAGCTATAATTCACCCCTCCACTTT. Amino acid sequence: CASSVEGQSYNSPLHF.

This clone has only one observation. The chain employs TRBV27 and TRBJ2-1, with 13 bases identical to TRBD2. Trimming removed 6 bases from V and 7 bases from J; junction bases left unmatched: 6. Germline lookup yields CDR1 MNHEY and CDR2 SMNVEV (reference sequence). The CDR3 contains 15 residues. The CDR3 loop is CASRPGLAGVNEQFF. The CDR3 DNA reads TGTGCCAGCAGACCAGGACTAGCGGGAGTTAATGAGCAGTTCTTC.

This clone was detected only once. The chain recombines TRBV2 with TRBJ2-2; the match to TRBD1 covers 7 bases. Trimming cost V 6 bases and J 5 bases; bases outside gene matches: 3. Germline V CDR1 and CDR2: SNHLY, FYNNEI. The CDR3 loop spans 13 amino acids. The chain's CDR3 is CASRGQITGELFF. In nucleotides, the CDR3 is TGTGCCAGCAGGGGACAGATTACCGGGGAGCTGTTTTTT.

The CDR3 reads CASSLARGEAFF. In DNA form, the CDR3 reads TGTGCCAGCAGCTTGGCTAGGGGCGAAGCTTTCTTT. This chain uses TRBV5-4 with TRBJ1-1, with D perhaps TRBD1 (5 bases). The CDR3 consists of 12 residues. Germline lookup yields CDR1 SGHNT and CDR2 YYREEE (reference sequence). The V gene lost 0 bases and the J gene lost 8 bases, with 8 bases spanning the gap.

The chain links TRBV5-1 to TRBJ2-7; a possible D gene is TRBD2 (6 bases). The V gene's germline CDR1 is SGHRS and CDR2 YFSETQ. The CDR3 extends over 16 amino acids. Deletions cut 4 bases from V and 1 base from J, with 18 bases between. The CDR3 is CASSPRVGGTSYEQYF. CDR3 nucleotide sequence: TGCGCCAGCAGCCCCAGGGTCGGGGGTACTTCCTACGAGCAGTACTTC.

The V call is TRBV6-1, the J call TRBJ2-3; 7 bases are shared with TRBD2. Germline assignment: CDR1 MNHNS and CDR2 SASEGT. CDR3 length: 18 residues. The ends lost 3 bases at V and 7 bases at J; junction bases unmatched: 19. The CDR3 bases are TGTGCCAGCAGTGAGCGGGGGAGAGGCACTACGGGTGCCAATACGCAGTATTTT. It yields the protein CASSERGRGTTGANTQYF.

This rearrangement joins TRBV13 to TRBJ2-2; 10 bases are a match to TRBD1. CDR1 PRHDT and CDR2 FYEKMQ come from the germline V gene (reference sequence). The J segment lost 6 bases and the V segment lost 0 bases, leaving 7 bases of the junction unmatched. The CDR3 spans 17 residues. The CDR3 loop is CASSLGLGQGIAGELFF. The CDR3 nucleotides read TGTGCCAGCAGCTTAGGCCTGGGACAGGGGATCGCCGGGGAGCTGTTTTTT.

CDR3 nucleotides: TGTGCCAGCAGACTACAGGGAAGGAGTTCACCCCTCCACTTT. Amino acids: CASRLQGRSSPLHF. The genes are TRBV6-5 and TRBJ1-6; D might be TRBD1 (6 bases). Trimming removed 6 bases from V and 9 bases from J, with 15 bases in between. The CDR3 is 14 amino acids. The germline V gene has CDR1 MNHEY and CDR2 SVGAGI.

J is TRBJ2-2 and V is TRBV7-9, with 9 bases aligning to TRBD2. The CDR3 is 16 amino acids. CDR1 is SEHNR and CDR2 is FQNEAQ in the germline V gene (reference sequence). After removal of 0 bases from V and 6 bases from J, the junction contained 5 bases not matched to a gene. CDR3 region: CASSLADGGRAGELFF. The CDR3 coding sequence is TGTGCCAGCAGCTTAGCGGATGGCGGGAGGGCCGGGGAGCTGTTTTTT.

The CDR3 DNA reads as TGTGCCTGGAGTGCCTCGGGGAGCGGGACCTACGAGCAGTACTTC. It codes for CAWSASGSGTYEQYF. The V call is TRBV30, the J call TRBJ2-7, with 7 bases matching TRBD2. The CDR3 sequence is 15 residues long. After removal of 1 base from V and 2 bases from J, the junction contained 8 bases not matched to a gene. From germline, CDR1 is GTSNPN and CDR2 SVGIG (reference sequence).

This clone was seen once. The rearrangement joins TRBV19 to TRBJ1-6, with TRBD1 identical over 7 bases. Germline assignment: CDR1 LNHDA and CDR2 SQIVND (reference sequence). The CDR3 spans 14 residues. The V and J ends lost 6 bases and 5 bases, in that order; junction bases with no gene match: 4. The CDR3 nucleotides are TGTGCCAGTAGGACCGGGACAGATAATTCACCCCTCCACTTT. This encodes CASRTGTDNSPLHF.

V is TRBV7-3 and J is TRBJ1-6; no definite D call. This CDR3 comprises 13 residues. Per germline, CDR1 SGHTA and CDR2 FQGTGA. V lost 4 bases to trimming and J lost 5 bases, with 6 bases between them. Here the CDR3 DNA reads TGTGCCAGCAGCTCAGGAAATAATTCACCCCTCCACTTT. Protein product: CASSSGNNSPLHF.